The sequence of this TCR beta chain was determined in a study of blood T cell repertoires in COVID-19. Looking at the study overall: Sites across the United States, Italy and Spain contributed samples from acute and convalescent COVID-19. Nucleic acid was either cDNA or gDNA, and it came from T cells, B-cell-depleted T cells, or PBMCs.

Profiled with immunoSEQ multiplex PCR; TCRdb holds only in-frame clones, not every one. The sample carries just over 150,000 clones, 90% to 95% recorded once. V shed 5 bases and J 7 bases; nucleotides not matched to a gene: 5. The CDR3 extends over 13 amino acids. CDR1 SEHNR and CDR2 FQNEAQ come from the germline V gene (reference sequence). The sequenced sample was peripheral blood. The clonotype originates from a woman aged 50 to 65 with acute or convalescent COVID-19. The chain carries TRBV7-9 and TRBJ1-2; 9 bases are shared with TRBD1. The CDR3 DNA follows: TGTGCCAGCAGCCTTACAGGGGGCATTGGCTACACCTTC. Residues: CASSLTGGIGYTF. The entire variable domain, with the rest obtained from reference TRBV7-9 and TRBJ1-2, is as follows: DTGVSQNPRHKITKRGQNVTFRCDPISEHNRLYWYRQTLGQGPEFLTYFQNEAQLEKSRLLSDRFSAERPKGSFSTLEIQRTEQGDSAMYLCASSLTGGIGYTFGSGTRLTVV.